The table lists the clone carrying this T cell receptor (beta chain) with a few counts. This sample is part of a study of blood T cell repertoires in COVID-19. The overall study: Some COVID-19 samples were acute and others convalescent; all came from the United States, Italy and Spain.

The CDR3 loop spans 17 amino acids. Trimming took 0 bases from V and 0 from J; bases not matched to a gene: 5. Germline CDR1 SGHRS, CDR2 YFSETQ. This table comes from immunoSEQ multiplex PCR, and its TCRdb copy is limited to in-frame clones, with some not included. The sample includes under 80,000 clones, about 89% of them seen just once. This sequence originates from a man in his 60s with acute or convalescent COVID-19. The V call is TRBV5-1, the J call TRBJ2-2, with 7 bases lining up with TRBD2. Sequences were obtained from peripheral blood. Written as DNA, the CDR3 is TGCGCCAGCAGCTTGGAAGGTGGGGGGGCGAACACCGGGGAGCTGTTTTTT. This translates into CASSLEGGGANTGELFF.